This is a list of T cell receptor beta chains from one sample in a study of T cell responses to AZD1222 COVID-19 vaccine. Using immunoSEQ multiplex PCR, the repertoire was profiled, and TCRdb retains in-frame clones only, with some absent. This table holds 85,000 to 130,000 clones, about 89% found once. The source material was peripheral blood, sampled on day 0 of AZD1222 vaccination. These receptors were collected from an adult in good health. CDR3s include the opening cysteine and the closing phenylalanine or tryptophan. A D gene is named only where the DNA matches it firmly. For some rows the clone size is stated as once, few or many, or as a class when expanded; others skip it.

TGTGCCAGTAGTATCGCTCAGGGCCGGGAAAAACTGTTTTTT CASSIAQGREKLFF TRBV19 NA TRBJ1-4 NA
TGTGCCAGCAGTTACTCTCCCGGGACAGGGACCTATGGCTACACCTTC CASSYSPGTGTYGYTF TRBV6-6 NA TRBJ1-2 TRBD1
TGTGCCAGCAGCCAAGAACTAAATCTCGAGGGTAGCGGCTACACCTTC CASSQELNLEGSGYTF TRBV14 NA TRBJ1-2 NA
TGTGCCAGCAGTTTTCGAGAGGGATTTGAGCAGTTCTTC CASSFREGFEQFF TRBV27 once TRBJ2-1 NA
TGTGCCAGCAGCTTGGCGGTAGCGGGGGGGAGCTCCTACGAGCAGTACTTC CASSLAVAGGSSYEQYF TRBV5-5 NA TRBJ2-7 TRBD2
TGTGCAAGTCGCTTAGCCCCCCTATACTTTGGTGGGGGGCCAATCTACGAGCAGTACTTC CASRLAPLYFGGGPIYEQYF TRBV12-2 NA TRBJ2-7 NA
TGTGCAAGTCTCCCATCGACCTGGGACGGAAGGGGTGACGAGCAGTACTTC CASLPSTWDGRGDEQYF TRBV12-2 few TRBJ2-7 NA
TGTGCCAGCAGAACGGGACAGGGCCCTGGCTACACCTTC CASRTGQGPGYTF TRBV2 NA TRBJ1-2 TRBD1
TGTGCCAGCAGTTTAATGTCGGGTCAGCCCCAGCATTTT CASSLMSGQPQHF TRBV12-3/TRBV12-4 NA TRBJ1-5 NA
TGTGCCAGCACCCGAACGGAGGGGGCCTACGAGCAGTACTTC CASTRTEGAYEQYF TRBV11-2 NA TRBJ2-7 NA
TGTGCCAGCAGCCCCAACCTAGCGACCGGGGAGCTGTTTTTT CASSPNLATGELFF TRBV3-1/TRBV3-2 NA TRBJ2-2 NA